One and the same sample provided the 32 T cell receptor beta chains below, sequenced in a study of cytomegalovirus exposure and HLA in healthy donors. The PCR employed 60 Vbeta primers together with 13 Jbeta primers. Sequencing was performed with immunoSEQ multiplex PCR; in TCRdb, only in-frame clones are kept and a portion is missing. The sample shows 85,000 to 95,000 clones, roughly 69% of them seen only once. Material: PBMCs. These receptors were obtained from a woman in her 30s in good health and CMV-seronegative.

The V call is TRBV4-2, the J call TRBJ2-3; 7 bases are shared with TRBD1. After removal of 4 bases from V and 3 bases from J, the junction contained 4 bases not matched to a gene. CDR1 and CDR2 from the germline V gene are LGHNA and YNFKEQ. CDR3 size: 14 residues. DNA of the CDR3: TGTGCCAGCAGCCCCCGACAGGGAACAGATACGCAGTATTTT. Residues: CASSPRQGTDTQYF.

The chain combines TRBV10-1 with TRBJ2-3, with TRBD2 matching over 8 bases. V gave up 8 bases and J gave up 0 bases; unmatched junction bases: 7. The germline V gene has CDR1 WNHNN and CDR2 SYGVQD (reference sequence). This CDR3 has 15 amino acids. CDR3 sequence reads: CASSGSGGSTDTQYF. The CDR3 DNA is TGCGCCAGCTCTGGGAGCGGGGGTAGCACAGATACGCAGTATTTT.

V is TRBV7-2 and J is TRBJ1-2; D is undetermined. Looked up from germline, CDR1 is SGHTA and CDR2 is FQGNSA. Deletions cut 7 bases from V and 1 base from J, with 13 bases between. CDR3 size: 14 residues. The CDR3 DNA reads as TGTGCCAGCACCGGCAGTGGGCTTAACTATGGCTACACCTTC. It is translated as CASTGSGLNYGYTF.

The chain carries TRBV6-1 and TRBJ1-1; D may be TRBD1 (5 bases). CDR1 and CDR2 (germline): MNHNS, SASEGT. V was clipped by 7 bases and J by 1 base, with 16 bases between them. The CDR3 is 15 residues long. The CDR3 DNA reads TGTGCCAGCATTGCCGGGGACTATGGGAACACTGAAGCTTTCTTT. Its translation: CASIAGDYGNTEAFF.

This clone was detected only a few times. This chain links TRBV6-1 with TRBJ1-3; 7 nucleotides line up with TRBD1. The CDR3 is made up of 15 amino acids. Germline assignment: CDR1 MNHNS and CDR2 SASEGT. Trimming took 9 bases from V and 2 from J; bases not matched to a gene: 10. This CDR3 is CASSELQGAGNTIYF. Here the CDR3 DNA reads TGTGCCAGTTCCGAACTTCAGGGGGCTGGAAACACCATATATTTT.

This clone was seen a few times. The rearrangement uses TRBV27 and TRBJ1-2; 12 bases match TRBD1. J gave up 6 bases and V 3 bases, and 8 bases lay outside the gene matches. CDR3 length: 16 amino acids. Germline lookup yields CDR1 MNHEY and CDR2 SMNVEV (reference sequence). The CDR3 DNA reads TGTGCCAGCAGTTTCACTGCCGGGACAGGGGGCAATGGCTACACCTTC. Its protein is CASSFTAGTGGNGYTF.

A few counts support this clone. This chain joins TRBV5-1 and TRBJ2-3; the match to TRBD2 covers 8 bases. Germline assignment: CDR1 SGHRS and CDR2 YFSETQ. The CDR3 totals 15 residues. With 2 bases clipped from V and 1 base from J, the junction kept 3 bases outside the gene matches. The CDR3 nucleotides are TGCGCCAGCAGCTTTAAACTAGCGGGCACAGATACGCAGTATTTT. As protein: CASSFKLAGTDTQYF.

V gene TRBV30 combines with J gene TRBJ2-2; 8 positions agree with TRBD2. Germline CDR1 is GTSNPN and CDR2 is SVGIG (reference sequence). With 4 bases clipped from V and 0 bases from J, the junction kept 1 base outside the gene matches. The CDR3 runs 14 residues. CDR3 sequence (DNA): TGTGCCTGGACTAGCGGGCCGAACACCGGGGAGCTGTTTTTT. It translates to CAWTSGPNTGELFF.

V usage is TRBV19 and J usage is TRBJ2-1; D is perhaps TRBD2 (5 bases). The germline V gene has CDR1 LNHDA and CDR2 SQIVND (reference sequence). V was pared by 4 bases and J by 8 bases, with 12 bases between. There are 13 residues in the CDR3. The CDR3 nucleotides read TGTGCCAGTAGTAGCCGGGAACGGGATGAGCAGTTCTTC. Protein: CASSSRERDEQFF.

The chain links TRBV6-4 to TRBJ2-2; 10 bases fit TRBD1. With 6 bases clipped from V and 5 bases from J, the junction kept 3 bases outside the gene matches. The CDR3 sequence is 14 residues long. Looked up from germline, CDR1 is MRHNA and CDR2 is SNTAGT. The CDR3 nucleotides read TGTGCCAGCAGGAGACAGGGGGCGACCGGGGAGCTGTTTTTT. Residues: CASRRQGATGELFF.

The chain uses TRBV2 and TRBJ2-4; possibly TRBD2 for D (6 bases). Germline V gives CDR1 SNHLY, CDR2 FYNNEI. V lost 2 bases and J lost 0, with 14 bases in between. CDR3 length equals 17 residues. The CDR3 is CASSETQWGVAKNIQYF. As DNA, the CDR3 is TGTGCCAGCAGTGAAACCCAGTGGGGGGTAGCCAAAAACATTCAGTACTTC.

The V and J genes are TRBV11-3 and TRBJ2-3; 7 bases agree with TRBD2. V dropped 4 bases and J dropped 6; count of bases not matched to a gene: 7. Germline CDR1 reads SGHNT; CDR2 reads YENEEA. CDR3 size: 14 residues. CDR3 residues: CASSSTAGSDTQYF. As DNA, the CDR3 is TGTGCCAGCAGCTCGACAGCGGGAAGCGATACGCAGTATTTT. The full variable domain, completed using reference TRBV11-3 and TRBJ2-3, is EAGVVQSPRYKIIEKKQPVAFWCNPISGHNTLYWYLQNLGQGPELLIRYENEEAVDDSQLPKDRFSAERLKGVDSTLKIQPAELGDSAVYLCASSSTAGSDTQYFGPGTRLTVL.

This chain connects TRBV6-1 to TRBJ1-1; D remains unclear. The ends were cut back, 0 bases at V and 0 bases at J, with 5 bases in the middle. The CDR3 loop spans 14 amino acids. CDR1 is MNHNS and CDR2 is SASEGT in the germline V gene. CDR3 sequence reads: CASSEASVNTEAFF. Written as DNA, the CDR3 is TGTGCCAGCAGTGAAGCGTCAGTGAACACTGAAGCTTTCTTT.

This clone was observed a handful of times. The chain carries TRBV5-1 and TRBJ2-2; 8 nucleotides agree with TRBD1. This CDR3 region has 16 residues. The germline CDR1 and CDR2 sequences are SGHRS and YFSETQ. V shed 7 bases and J 2 bases; nucleotides not matched to a gene: 10. The CDR3 reads CASGMTGTGNTGELFF. CDR3 nucleotides: TGCGCCAGCGGGATGACCGGGACAGGAAACACCGGGGAGCTGTTTTTT.

The chain combines TRBV27 with TRBJ2-5; 14 bases agree with TRBD2. Germline CDR1 and CDR2: MNHEY and SMNVEV (reference sequence). After removal of 6 bases from V and 2 bases from J, the junction contained 5 bases not matched to a gene. This CDR3 contains 16 residues. The CDR3 coding sequence is TGTGCCAGCAGGGGACTAGCGGGAGCCCCTCAAGAGACCCAGTACTTC. Its protein product is CASRGLAGAPQETQYF.

The V and J genes are TRBV28 and TRBJ2-1, with 10 bases that match TRBD1. The CDR3 extends over 16 amino acids. CDR1 is MDHEN and CDR2 is SYDVKM in the germline V gene. Trimming cost V 5 bases and J 8 bases; bases outside gene matches: 12. Here the CDR3 DNA reads TGTGCCAGCAGTCCTCCGGGACAGGGGTCCCGGGATGAGCAGTTCTTC. Translating gives CASSPPGQGSRDEQFF. Complete variable domain (other parts from reference TRBV28 and TRBJ2-1): DVKVTQSSRYLVKRTGEKVFLECVQDMDHENMFWYRQDPGLGLRLIYFSYDVKMKEKGDIPEGYSVSREKKERFSLILESASTNQTSMYLCASSPPGQGSRDEQFFGPGTRLTVL.

This sequence joins TRBV18 and TRBJ2-6; a weak D match, TRBD1 (6 bases). V was cut by 1 base and J by 2 bases, with 15 bases left in between. This CDR3 spans 18 amino acids. Germline values: CDR1 KGHSH, CDR2 LQKENI. CDR3 loop: CASSPLQGILTGANVLTF. DNA for the CDR3: TGTGCCAGCTCACCACTACAGGGAATATTGACTGGGGCCAACGTCCTGACTTTC.

This clone was detected a few times. V and J are TRBV11-2 and TRBJ1-4; 9 bases fit TRBD1. V shed 3 bases and J 5 bases; nucleotides not matched to a gene: 4. CDR3 length: 15 residues. Germline V gene lookup returns CDR1 SGHAT and CDR2 FQNNGV. CDR3 region: CASSLDRGENEKLFF. CDR3 in DNA: TGTGCCAGCAGCTTGGACAGGGGCGAGAATGAAAAACTGTTTTTT.

This chain joins TRBV18 and TRBJ2-7; 10 bases agree with TRBD1. V dropped 2 bases and J dropped 2; count of bases not matched to a gene: 6. Germline CDR1 is KGHSH and CDR2 is LQKENI. This CDR3 is built from 16 residues. The CDR3 bases are TGTGCCAGCTCACCAATACCCGGGACAGGGGCCTACGAGCAGTACTTC. It specifies CASSPIPGTGAYEQYF.

CDR3 sequence reads: CASSKALAGGRDGRAKNIQYF. CDR3 bases: TGTGCCAGCAGCAAAGCGCTAGCGGGAGGCCGGGATGGCAGAGCCAAAAACATTCAGTACTTC. This chain joins TRBV21-1 and TRBJ2-4; the DNA was not compared with TRBD2, the D call given in the table. TRBV21-1 represents a pseudogene. This CDR3 has 21 residues.

The gene calls are TRBV12-5 and TRBJ2-1, with a weak D call TRBD2 (7 bases). Germline CDR1 LGHNT, CDR2 FRNRAP. V shed 9 bases and J shed 0 bases, with 15 bases lying between them. This CDR3 has 15 residues. The CDR3 loop is CASYGRGGSYNEQFF. CDR3 sequence (DNA): TGTGCTAGCTATGGAAGGGGGGGCTCCTACAATGAGCAGTTCTTC.

CDR3 nucleotides: TGTGCCAGCAGCCACCAAGCCCCCTACGAGCAGTACTTC. Encoded protein: CASSHQAPYEQYF. The V call is TRBV6-5, the J call TRBJ2-7; D is undetermined. The CDR3 runs to 13 residues. Trimming took off 6 bases at V and 2 bases at J, with 11 bases between the two ends. Germline loops: CDR1 MNHEY, CDR2 SVGAGI.

As to this clone: Germline and junction disagree at one end, which may indicate a read error. The sample carries other DNA sequences with the same CDR3. The chain joins TRBV5-4 to TRBJ1-1; D possibly corresponds to TRBD1 (5 bases). The CDR3 spans 14 residues. Germline V gives CDR1 SGHNT, CDR2 YYREEE (reference sequence). CDR3 amino acids: CASFRDGGNTEAFF. The DNA for the CDR3 is TGTGCCAGCTTCCGGGACGGGGGGAACACTGAAGCTTTCTTC.

The gene calls are TRBV6-1 and TRBJ1-2; 9 bases agree with TRBD1. The V and J ends lost 6 bases and 8 bases, in that order; junction bases with no gene match: 4. CDR3 size: 12 residues. Germline lookup yields CDR1 MNHNS and CDR2 SASEGT. The DNA of the CDR3 is TGTGCCAGCAGGAGACAGGGGGGCGGCTACACCTTC. Its protein is CASRRQGGGYTF.

This clone was found a few times. Other DNA variants within this sample encode the same CDR3. This sequence joins TRBV6-5 and TRBJ1-1; the D gene is possibly TRBD1 (5 bases). From germline, CDR1 is MNHEY and CDR2 SVGAGI. The CDR3 is 14 amino acids. V dropped 0 bases and J dropped 5 bases, with 10 bases sitting between them. The CDR3 DNA reads TGTGCCAGCAGTTACTCCTCGGGGGATACTGAAGCTTTCTTT. Translation gives CASSYSSGDTEAFF.

This clone appeared a single time. V is TRBV5-4 and J is TRBJ1-1, with 9 positions matching TRBD1. The CDR3 is made up of 14 amino acids. Germline CDR1 SGHNT, CDR2 YYREEE (reference sequence). The V segment lost 4 bases and the J segment 1 base; nucleotides outside the gene matches: 2. The CDR3 is CASSGTGPNTEAFF. The CDR3 DNA sequence: TGTGCCAGCAGCGGGACAGGGCCGAACACTGAAGCTTTCTTT.

The V gene is TRBV28, the J gene TRBJ2-5, with unresolved D. Trimming left V 7 bases short and J 5 bases short, with 8 bases between. CDR3 length: 11 amino acids. The V gene's germline CDR1 is MDHEN and CDR2 SYDVKM. The CDR3 DNA follows: TGTGCCAGCAAACTCGGGGAGACCCAGTACTTC. This codes for CASKLGETQYF.

CDR3 nucleotides: TGTGCCAGCAGCTTGGGGGACATGTCAAACGAGCAGTACTTC. Encoded protein: CASSLGDMSNEQYF. V and J are TRBV5-4 and TRBJ2-7; the D gene is possibly TRBD1 (6 bases). Per the germline V gene, CDR1 is SGHNT and CDR2 is YYREEE (reference sequence). V was clipped by 0 bases and J by 5 bases, with 12 bases between them. CDR3 length: 14 amino acids.

This clone has only a few counts. This chain joins TRBV10-3 and TRBJ1-5; a possible D gene is TRBD1 (6 bases). CDR1 is ENHRY and CDR2 is SYGVKD in the germline V gene. The CDR3 covers 14 residues. The V end lost 6 bases, the J end lost 6 bases, and 15 bases lay between the germline ends. The chain's CDR3 is CAIRDPQGVQPQHF. In DNA form, the CDR3 reads TGTGCCATCAGGGACCCACAGGGCGTTCAGCCCCAGCATTTT.

The chain has TRBV15 and TRBJ2-2, with a possible D match to TRBD2 (7 bases). CDR3 size: 16 residues. Germline V gene lookup returns CDR1 LNHNV and CDR2 YYDKDF (reference sequence). Trimming stripped 3 bases from V and 2 bases from J, with 13 bases between. CDR3 in amino acids: CATSRDGGPNTGELFF. In DNA form, the CDR3 reads TGTGCCACCAGCAGGGACGGGGGGCCTAACACCGGGGAGCTGTTTTTT. Filled out from reference TRBV15 and TRBJ2-2, the complete variable domain reads DAMVIQNPRYQVTQFGKPVTLSCSQTLNHNVMYWYQQKSSQAPKLLFHYYDKDFNNEADTPDNFQSRRPNTSFCFLDIRSPGLGDTAMYLCATSRDGGPNTGELFFGEGSRLTVL.

This clone was observed a few times. V usage is TRBV5-6 and J usage is TRBJ2-3; TRBD2 aligns across 10 bases. The CDR3 extends over 16 amino acids. Trimming removed 0 bases from V and 3 bases from J; junction bases left unmatched: 4. Looked up from germline, CDR1 is SGHDT and CDR2 is YYEEEE. In DNA, the CDR3 is TGTGCCAGCAGCTTGGGAGCGGGGGGGCCGACAGATACGCAGTATTTT. This codes for CASSLGAGGPTDTQYF.

The DNA of the CDR3 is TGTGCCTGGAGTGTCGTGCGGGGGGGGTTGATGCAGTATTTT. Its translation is CAWSVVRGGLMQYF. This rearrangement joins TRBV30 to TRBJ2-3, with 9 bases fitting TRBD2. The CDR3 has 14 amino acids. V dropped 0 bases and J dropped 11; count of bases not matched to a gene: 9. Germline V lookup: CDR1 GTSNPN, CDR2 SVGIG (reference sequence).